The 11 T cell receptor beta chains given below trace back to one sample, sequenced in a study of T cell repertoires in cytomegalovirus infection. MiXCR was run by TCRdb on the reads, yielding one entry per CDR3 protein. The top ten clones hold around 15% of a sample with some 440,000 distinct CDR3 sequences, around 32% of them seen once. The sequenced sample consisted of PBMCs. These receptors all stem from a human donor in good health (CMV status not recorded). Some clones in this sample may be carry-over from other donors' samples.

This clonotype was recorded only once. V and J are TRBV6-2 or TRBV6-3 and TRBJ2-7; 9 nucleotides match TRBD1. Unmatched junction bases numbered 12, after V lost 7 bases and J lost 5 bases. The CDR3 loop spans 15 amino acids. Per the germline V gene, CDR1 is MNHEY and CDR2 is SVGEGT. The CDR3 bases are TGTGCCAGCACCAATCCGGGACAGGGTAATGACGAGCAGTACTTC. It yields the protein CASTNPGQGNDEQYF.

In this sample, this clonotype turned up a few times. This chain's CDR3 is CASRDSYNSPLHF. DNA of the CDR3: TGTGCCAGCCGGGACTCCTATAATTCACCCCTCCACTTT. J is TRBJ1-6 and V is TRBV28; no reliable D call. Deletions cut 8 bases from V and 0 bases from J, with 5 bases between. This CDR3 region has 13 residues. The V gene's germline CDR1 is MDHEN and CDR2 SYDVKM.

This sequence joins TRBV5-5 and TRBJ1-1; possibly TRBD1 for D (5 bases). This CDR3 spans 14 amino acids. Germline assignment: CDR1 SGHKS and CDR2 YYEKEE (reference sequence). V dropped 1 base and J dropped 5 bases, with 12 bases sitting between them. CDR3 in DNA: TGTGCCAGCAGCTTGAATCCGGCAGGGACTGAAGCTTTCTTT. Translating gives CASSLNPAGTEAFF.

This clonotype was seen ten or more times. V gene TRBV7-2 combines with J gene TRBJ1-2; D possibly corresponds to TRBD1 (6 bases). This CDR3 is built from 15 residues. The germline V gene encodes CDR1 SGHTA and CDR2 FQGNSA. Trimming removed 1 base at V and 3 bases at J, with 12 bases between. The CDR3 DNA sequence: TGTGCCAGCAGCTTAGTCCAGGACAGCTACTATGGCTACACCTTC. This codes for CASSLVQDSYYGYTF. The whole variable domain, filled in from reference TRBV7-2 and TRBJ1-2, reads GAGVSQSPSNKVTEKGKDVELRCDPISGHTALYWYRQSLGQGLEFLIYFQGNSAPDKSGLPSDRFSAERTGGSVSTLTIQRTQQEDSAVYLCASSLVQDSYYGYTFGSGTRLTVV.

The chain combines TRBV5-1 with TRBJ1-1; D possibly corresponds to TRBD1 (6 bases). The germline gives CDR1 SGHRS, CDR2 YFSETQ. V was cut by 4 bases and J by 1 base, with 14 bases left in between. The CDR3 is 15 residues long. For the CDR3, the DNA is TGCGCCAGCAGCCCAGGGGTAAAGCAGAACACTGAAGCTTTCTTT. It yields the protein CASSPGVKQNTEAFF.

CDR3: CASSIESGVTGELFF. DNA for the CDR3: TGTGCCAGCAGTATAGAATCAGGGGTCACCGGGGAGCTGTTTTTT. This chain joins TRBV6-8 and TRBJ2-2; perhaps TRBD1 as D (6 bases). The length of the CDR3 is 15 residues. V shed 5 bases and J shed 4 bases, with 14 bases lying between them. Germline loops: CDR1 MNHGY, CDR2 SAAAGT.

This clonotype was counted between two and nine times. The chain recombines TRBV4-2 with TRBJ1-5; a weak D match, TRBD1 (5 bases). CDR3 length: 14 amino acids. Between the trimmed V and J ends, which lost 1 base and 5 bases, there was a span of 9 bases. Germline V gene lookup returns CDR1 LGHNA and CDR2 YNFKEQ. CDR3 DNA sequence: TGTGCCAGCAGCCAAGGGGACGGAGATCAGCCCCAGCATTTT. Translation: CASSQGDGDQPQHF.

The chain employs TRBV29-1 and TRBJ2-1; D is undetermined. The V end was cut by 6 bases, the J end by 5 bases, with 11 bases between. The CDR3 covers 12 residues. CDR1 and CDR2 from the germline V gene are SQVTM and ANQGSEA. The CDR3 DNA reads TGCAGCGTCAAGTGGTCCCACAATGAGCAGTTCTTC. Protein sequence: CSVKWSHNEQFF.

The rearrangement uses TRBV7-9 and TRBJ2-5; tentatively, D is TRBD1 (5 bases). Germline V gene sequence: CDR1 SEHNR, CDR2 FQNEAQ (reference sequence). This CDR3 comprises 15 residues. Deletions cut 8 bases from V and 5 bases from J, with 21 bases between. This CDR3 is CASEQFLDKGETQYF. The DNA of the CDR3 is TGTGCCAGCGAACAATTTCTGGACAAGGGGGAGACCCAGTACTTC. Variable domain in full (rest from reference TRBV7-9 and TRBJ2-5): DTGVSQNPRHKITKRGQNVTFRCDPISEHNRLYWYRQTLGQGPEFLTYFQNEAQLEKSRLLSDRFSAERPKGSFSTLEIQRTEQGDSAMYLCASEQFLDKGETQYFGPGTRLLVL.

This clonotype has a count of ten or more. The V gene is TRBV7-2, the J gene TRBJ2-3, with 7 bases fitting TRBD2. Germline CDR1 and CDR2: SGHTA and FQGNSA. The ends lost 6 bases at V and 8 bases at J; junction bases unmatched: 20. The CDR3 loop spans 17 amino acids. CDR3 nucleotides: TGTGCCAGCAGGGGGGGGGGTAGCGGGCCCTATCGCGGTACGCAGTATTTT. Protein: CASRGGGSGPYRGTQYF.

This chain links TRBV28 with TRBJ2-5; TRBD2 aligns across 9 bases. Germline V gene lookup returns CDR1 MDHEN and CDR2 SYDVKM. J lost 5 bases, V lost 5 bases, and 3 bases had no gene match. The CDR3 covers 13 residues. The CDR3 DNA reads TGTGCCAGCAGTGCCAGCGGGGGGGAGACCCAGTACTTC. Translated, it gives CASSASGGETQYF.